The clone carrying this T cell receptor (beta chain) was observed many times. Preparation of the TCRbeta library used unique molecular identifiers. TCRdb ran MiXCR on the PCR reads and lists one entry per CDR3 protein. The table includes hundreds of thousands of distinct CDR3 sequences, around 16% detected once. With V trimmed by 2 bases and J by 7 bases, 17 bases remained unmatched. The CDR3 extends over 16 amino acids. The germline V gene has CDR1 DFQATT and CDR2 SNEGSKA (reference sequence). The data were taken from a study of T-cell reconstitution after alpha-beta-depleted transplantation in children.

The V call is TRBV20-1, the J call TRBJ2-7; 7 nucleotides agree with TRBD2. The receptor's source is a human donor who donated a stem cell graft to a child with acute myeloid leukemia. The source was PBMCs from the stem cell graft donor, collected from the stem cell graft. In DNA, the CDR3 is TGCAGTGCTAGACCCTGGGAGGGGATTACCCTCGGGGAGCAGTACTTC. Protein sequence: CSARPWEGITLGEQYF.